This TCR beta chain was identified in a study of cytomegalovirus exposure and HLA in healthy donors. The germline CDR1 and CDR2 sequences are SNHLY and FYNNEI. The length of the CDR3 is 15 residues. The V end lost 8 bases, the J end lost 5 bases, and 20 bases lay between the germline ends. The PCR ran on 60 Vbeta and 13 Jbeta primers. Assay: immunoSEQ multiplex PCR; the TCRdb copy retains only in-frame clones and omits some. The repertoire holds around 140,000 clones, with 82% as singletons. The clonotype was recovered from a woman between 50 and 59 years old in good health and CMV-seropositive. The genes are TRBV2 and TRBJ2-3; tentative D call: TRBD2 (7 bases). Sequencing was carried out using PBMCs. CDR3 loop: CASVWRGGVLDTQYF. In DNA form, the CDR3 reads TGTGCCAGCGTTTGGAGGGGGGGCGTTTTAGATACGCAGTATTTT.